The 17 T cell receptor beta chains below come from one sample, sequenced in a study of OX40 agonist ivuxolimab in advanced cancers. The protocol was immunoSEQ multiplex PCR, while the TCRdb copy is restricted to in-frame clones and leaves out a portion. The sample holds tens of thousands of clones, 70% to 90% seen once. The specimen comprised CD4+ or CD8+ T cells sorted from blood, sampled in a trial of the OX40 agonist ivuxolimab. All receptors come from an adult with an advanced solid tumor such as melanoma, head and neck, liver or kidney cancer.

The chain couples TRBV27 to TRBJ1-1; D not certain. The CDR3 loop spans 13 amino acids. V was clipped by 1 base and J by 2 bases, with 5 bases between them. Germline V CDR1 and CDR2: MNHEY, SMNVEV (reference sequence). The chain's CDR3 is CASSLYLNTEAFF. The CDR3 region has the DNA TGTGCCAGCAGTTTATATCTAAACACTGAAGCTTTCTTT.

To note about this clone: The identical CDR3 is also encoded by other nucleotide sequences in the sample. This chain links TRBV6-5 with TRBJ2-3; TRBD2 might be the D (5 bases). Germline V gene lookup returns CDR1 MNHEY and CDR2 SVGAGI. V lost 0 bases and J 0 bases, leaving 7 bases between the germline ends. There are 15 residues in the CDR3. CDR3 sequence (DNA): TGTGCCAGCAGTTACTCGAGAGGGAGCACAGATACGCAGTATTTT. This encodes CASSYSRGSTDTQYF.

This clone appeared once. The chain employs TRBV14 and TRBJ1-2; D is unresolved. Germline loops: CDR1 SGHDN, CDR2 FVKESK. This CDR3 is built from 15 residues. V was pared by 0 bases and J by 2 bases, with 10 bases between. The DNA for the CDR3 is TGTGCCAGCAGCCAAGATCTTACAGCAAACTATGGCTACACCTTC. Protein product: CASSQDLTANYGYTF.

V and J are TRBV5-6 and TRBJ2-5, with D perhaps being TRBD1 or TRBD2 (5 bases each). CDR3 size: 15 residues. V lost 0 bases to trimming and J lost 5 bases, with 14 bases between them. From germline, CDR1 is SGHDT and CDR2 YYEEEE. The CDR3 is CASSLVWGSGETQYF. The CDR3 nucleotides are TGTGCCAGCAGCTTGGTCTGGGGGTCGGGTGAGACCCAGTACTTC. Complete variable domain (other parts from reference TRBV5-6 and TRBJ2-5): DAGVTQSPTHLIKTRGQQVTLRCSPKSGHDTVSWYQQALGQGPQFIFQYYEEEERQRGNFPDRFSGHQFPNYSSELNVNALLLGDSALYLCASSLVWGSGETQYFGPGTRLLVL.

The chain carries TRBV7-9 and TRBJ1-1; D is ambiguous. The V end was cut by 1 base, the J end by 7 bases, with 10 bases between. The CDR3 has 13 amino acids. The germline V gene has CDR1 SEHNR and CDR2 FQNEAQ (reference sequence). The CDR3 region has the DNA TGTGCCAGCAGCTTAGTTGTAGGGTATGAAGCTTTCTTT. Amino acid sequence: CASSLVVGYEAFF. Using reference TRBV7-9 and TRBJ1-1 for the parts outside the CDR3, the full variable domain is DTGVSQNPRHKITKRGQNVTFRCDPISEHNRLYWYRQTLGQGPEFLTYFQNEAQLEKSRLLSDRFSAERPKGSFSTLEIQRTEQGDSAMYLCASSLVVGYEAFFGQGTRLTVV.

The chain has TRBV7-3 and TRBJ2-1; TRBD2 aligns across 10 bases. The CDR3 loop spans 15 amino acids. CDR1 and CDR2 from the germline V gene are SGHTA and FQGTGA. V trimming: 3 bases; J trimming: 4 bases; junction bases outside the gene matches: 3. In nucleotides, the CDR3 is TGTGCCAGCAGCTTTGGGACTAGCGCATACAATGAGCAGTTCTTC. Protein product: CASSFGTSAYNEQFF.

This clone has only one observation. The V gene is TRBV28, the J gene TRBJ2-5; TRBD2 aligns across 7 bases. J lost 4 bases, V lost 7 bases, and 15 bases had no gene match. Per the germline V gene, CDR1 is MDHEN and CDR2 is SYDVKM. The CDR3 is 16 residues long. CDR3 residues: CASKEDGLAVGETQYF. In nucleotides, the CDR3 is TGTGCCAGCAAGGAGGACGGGCTAGCGGTTGGAGAGACCCAGTACTTC.

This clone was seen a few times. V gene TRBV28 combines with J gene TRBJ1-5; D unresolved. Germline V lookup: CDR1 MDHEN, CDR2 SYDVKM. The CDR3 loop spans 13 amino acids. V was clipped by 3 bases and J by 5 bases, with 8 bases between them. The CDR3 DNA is TGTGCCAGCAGTTTGCAGCTGGATCAGCCCCAGCATTTT. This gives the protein CASSLQLDQPQHF.

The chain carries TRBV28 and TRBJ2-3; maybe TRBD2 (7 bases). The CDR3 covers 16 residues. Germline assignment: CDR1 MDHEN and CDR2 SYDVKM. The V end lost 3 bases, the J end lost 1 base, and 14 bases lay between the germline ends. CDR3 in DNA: TGTGCCAGCAGTTTCGATCAGGGGAGGGGCACAGATACGCAGTATTTT. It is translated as CASSFDQGRGTDTQYF.

CDR3 DNA: TGTGCCAGCAGCTTACCAGGGAACACTGAAGCTTTCTTT. It translates to CASSLPGNTEAFF. The chain recombines TRBV7-9 with TRBJ1-1; D gene uncertain. In germline, CDR1 is SEHNR, CDR2 FQNEAQ (reference sequence). Trimming took off 2 bases at V and 1 base at J, with 5 bases between the two ends. CDR3 length equals 13 residues.

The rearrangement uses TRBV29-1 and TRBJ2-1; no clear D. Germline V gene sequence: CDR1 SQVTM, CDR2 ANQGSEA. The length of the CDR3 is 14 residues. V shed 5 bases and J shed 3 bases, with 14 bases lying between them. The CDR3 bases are TGCAGCGTTACTGACCCCAGTGGCTACAATGAGCAGTTCTTC. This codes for CSVTDPSGYNEQFF.

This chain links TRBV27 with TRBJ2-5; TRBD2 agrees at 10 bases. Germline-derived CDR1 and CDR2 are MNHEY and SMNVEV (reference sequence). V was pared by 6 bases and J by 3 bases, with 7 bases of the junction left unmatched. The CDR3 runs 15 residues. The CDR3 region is CASSPGAGGEETQYF. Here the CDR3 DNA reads TGTGCCAGCAGCCCCGGAGCGGGAGGGGAAGAGACCCAGTACTTC.

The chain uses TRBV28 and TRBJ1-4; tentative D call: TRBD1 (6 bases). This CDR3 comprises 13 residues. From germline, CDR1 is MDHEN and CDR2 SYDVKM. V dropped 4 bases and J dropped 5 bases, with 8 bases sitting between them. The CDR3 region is CASSWTENEKLFF. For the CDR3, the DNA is TGTGCCAGCAGTTGGACAGAGAATGAAAAACTGTTTTTT.

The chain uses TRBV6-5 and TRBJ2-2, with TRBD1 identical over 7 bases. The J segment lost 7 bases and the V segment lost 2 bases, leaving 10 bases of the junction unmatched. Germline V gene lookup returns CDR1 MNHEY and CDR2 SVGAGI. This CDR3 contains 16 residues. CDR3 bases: TGTGCCAGCAGTTACACGTCGACAGGGACGGGCGGGGAGCTGTTTTTT. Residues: CASSYTSTGTGGELFF.

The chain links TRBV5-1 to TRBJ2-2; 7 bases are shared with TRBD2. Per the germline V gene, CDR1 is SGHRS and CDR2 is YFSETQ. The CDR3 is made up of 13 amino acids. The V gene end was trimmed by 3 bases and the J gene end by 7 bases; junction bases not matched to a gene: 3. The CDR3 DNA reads TGCGCCAGCAGCTCGGCGGGGGTCGGGGAGCTGTTTTTT. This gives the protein CASSSAGVGELFF.

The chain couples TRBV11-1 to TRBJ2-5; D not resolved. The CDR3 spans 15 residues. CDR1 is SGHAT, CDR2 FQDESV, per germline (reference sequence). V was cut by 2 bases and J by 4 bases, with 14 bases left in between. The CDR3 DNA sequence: TGTGCCAGCAGCTTATACAACACTCTAGGAGAGACCCAGTACTTC. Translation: CASSLYNTLGETQYF.

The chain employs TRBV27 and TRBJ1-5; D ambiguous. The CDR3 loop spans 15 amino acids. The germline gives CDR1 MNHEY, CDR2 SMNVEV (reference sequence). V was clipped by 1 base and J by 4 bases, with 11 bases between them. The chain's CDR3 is CASSLFGLGNQPQHF. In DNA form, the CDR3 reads TGTGCCAGCAGTTTATTCGGCTTGGGGAATCAGCCCCAGCATTTT.